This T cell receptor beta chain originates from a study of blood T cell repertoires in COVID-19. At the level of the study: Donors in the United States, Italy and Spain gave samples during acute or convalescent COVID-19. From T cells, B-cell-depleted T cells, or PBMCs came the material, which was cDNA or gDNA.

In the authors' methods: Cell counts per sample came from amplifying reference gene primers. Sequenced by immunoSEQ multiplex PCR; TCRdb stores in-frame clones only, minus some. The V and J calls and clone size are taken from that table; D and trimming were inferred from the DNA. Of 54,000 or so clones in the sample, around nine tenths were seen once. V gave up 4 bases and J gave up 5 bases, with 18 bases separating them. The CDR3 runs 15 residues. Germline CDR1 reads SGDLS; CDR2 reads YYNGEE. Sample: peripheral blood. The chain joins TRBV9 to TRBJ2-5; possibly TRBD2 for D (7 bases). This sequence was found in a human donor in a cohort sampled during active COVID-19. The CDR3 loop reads CASSPRRGGSETQYF. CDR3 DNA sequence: TGTGCCAGCAGCCCCAGGAGGGGGGGTTCTGAGACCCAGTACTTC.